These 19 T cell receptor beta chains were sequenced from one sample in a study of blood T cells in healthy people across ages. Then a second PCR, running roughly 7 to 11 cycles, was carried out with a sample-barcoded 5' primer and a J-beta primer mix. TCRdb re-derived calls from the 5' RACE reads in MiXCR, one entry per CDR3 protein. The sample consists of 1.5 million to 1.8 million distinct CDR3 sequences, roughly 43% of them appearing once. The sample taken for sequencing was blood. The receptors here all came from a woman aged 18-29 years in good health.

The V call is TRBV4-1, the J call TRBJ1-5, with D perhaps matching TRBD1 (5 bases). The V and J ends lost 3 bases and 8 bases respectively, with 23 bases between them. CDR3 length: 17 residues. The germline V gene has CDR1 MGHRA and CDR2 YSYEKL. The CDR3 bases are TGCGCCAGCAGCCAGGGGCCAATGAGGACCCCTGGGGAGCCCCAGCATTTT. It is translated as CASSQGPMRTPGEPQHF.

The chain joins TRBV12-3 or TRBV12-4 to TRBJ1-1, with 8 nucleotides matching TRBD1. The J segment lost 5 bases and the V segment lost 4 bases, leaving 6 bases of the junction unmatched. CDR3 length equals 14 residues. CDR3 residues: CASSWRQGLTEAFF. The CDR3 DNA is TGTGCCAGCAGTTGGAGACAGGGGCTAACTGAAGCTTTCTTT.

J is TRBJ2-1 and V is TRBV20-1; 10 nucleotides agree with TRBD2. The junction had 6 bases not matched to a gene; V was cut back by 7 bases and J by 0 bases. CDR3 length: 15 amino acids. Germline V gene lookup returns CDR1 DFQATT and CDR2 SNEGSKA (reference sequence). The CDR3 region has the DNA TGCAGTGGTAAGAGCGGGAGGGCCTCCTACAATGAGCAGTTCTTC. It translates to CSGKSGRASYNEQFF.

This clonotype has only a few counts. The chain recombines TRBV7-9 with TRBJ2-7; TRBD1 aligns across 9 bases. With 5 bases clipped from V and 7 bases from J, the junction kept 12 bases outside the gene matches. This CDR3 is 15 amino acids long. In germline, CDR1 is SEHNR, CDR2 FQNEAQ (reference sequence). The CDR3 coding sequence is TGTGCCAGCAGCCCCGGGACAGGGTCTTCCAATGAGCAGTACTTC. It translates to CASSPGTGSSNEQYF.

V and J are TRBV20-1 and TRBJ2-4, with 7 bases fitting TRBD1. The J call may be incorrect, as the DNA end agrees better with TRBJ2-7. The CDR3 runs to 15 residues. Germline V gene lookup returns CDR1 DFQATT and CDR2 SNEGSKA (reference sequence). For the CDR3, the DNA is TGCAGTGCCCCAGCCCTCACAGGGGAAGGCTACGAGCAGTACTTC. Translating gives CSAPALTGEGYEQYF.

The V gene is TRBV29-1, the J gene TRBJ1-1; D call uncertain. There are 14 residues in the CDR3. Germline assignment: CDR1 SQVTM and CDR2 ANQGSEA. V lost 4 bases and J 1 base, leaving 13 bases between the germline ends. CDR3 residues: CSVVVSGRNTEAFF. The CDR3 DNA follows: TGCAGCGTTGTTGTGTCAGGCAGGAACACTGAAGCTTTCTTT.

The chain carries TRBV7-6 and TRBJ2-6; 9 bases align to TRBD1. Looked up from germline, CDR1 is SGHVS and CDR2 is FNYEAQ. V lost 5 bases to trimming and J lost 0 bases; unmatched junction nucleotides: 8. CDR3 size: 18 residues. CDR3 loop: CASSPRTGGLSGANVLTF. In DNA form, the CDR3 reads TGTGCCAGCAGCCCGAGAACAGGGGGCCTCTCTGGGGCCAACGTCCTGACTTTC.

This chain joins TRBV28 and TRBJ1-1, with 12 bases matching TRBD1. Germline CDR1 reads MDHEN; CDR2 reads SYDVKM. After removal of 5 bases from V and 3 bases from J, the junction contained 13 bases not matched to a gene. The CDR3 spans 18 residues. The DNA for the CDR3 is TGTGCCAGCAGTGGTGCGGGGACAGGGGGCTTAGGAGACACTGAAGCTTTCTTT. Protein sequence: CASSGAGTGGLGDTEAFF.

The V gene is TRBV10-3, the J gene TRBJ2-3; possibly TRBD2 for D (5 bases). V shed 3 bases and J shed 2 bases, with 9 bases lying between them. The germline V gene encodes CDR1 ENHRY and CDR2 SYGVKD. The CDR3 contains 14 residues. CDR3 sequence: CAISDGLPTDTQYF. CDR3 nucleotide sequence: TGTGCCATCAGTGACGGACTCCCCACAGATACGCAGTATTTT.

With regard to this clonotype: Its ends do not fully match the called genes, so a read error is possible. V usage is TRBV20-1 and J usage is TRBJ1-5; no clear D. Germline V gene data show CDR1 as DFQATT and CDR2 as SNEGSKA (reference sequence). The CDR3 has 14 residues. CDR3 sequence: CSASGMHSNQPQHF. The CDR3 nucleotides read TGCAGTGCTTCCGGGATGCATAGCAACCAGCCCCAGCATTTT.

This clonotype appeared a few times. V usage is TRBV9 and J usage is TRBJ1-5, with 7 bases identical to TRBD1. The V gene end was trimmed by 3 bases and the J gene end by 4 bases; junction bases not matched to a gene: 10. Germline CDR1 SGDLS, CDR2 YYNGEE. The length of the CDR3 is 16 residues. Here the CDR3 DNA reads TGTGCCAGCAGCGCCCTCGACAGGGACCTTAATCAGCCCCAGCATTTT. Its protein is CASSALDRDLNQPQHF.

This rearrangement joins TRBV29-1 to TRBJ2-1, with 7 nucleotides matching TRBD2. J lost 5 bases, V lost 7 bases, and 8 bases had no gene match. CDR3 length: 13 residues. From germline, CDR1 is SQVTM and CDR2 ANQGSEA. For the CDR3, the DNA is TGCAGCGCCGTAGCGGGTTTAAACAATGAGCAGTTCTTC. Amino acid sequence: CSAVAGLNNEQFF.

In the case of this clonotype: It is likely a read error: a sequence one base away is far more abundant. This chain connects TRBV7-9 to TRBJ2-3, with D possibly being TRBD2 (6 bases). This CDR3 comprises 11 residues. CDR1 and CDR2 from the germline V gene are SEHNR and FQNEAQ (reference sequence). CDR3 DNA sequence: TGTACCAGCAGCTTAACGGGAGAGCAGTATTTT. Amino acids: CTSSLTGEQYF. The whole variable domain, remainder taken from reference TRBV7-9 and TRBJ2-3, is DTGVSQNPRHKITKRGQNVTFRCDPISEHNRLYWYRQTLGQGPEFLTYFQNEAQLEKSRLLSDRFSAERPKGSFSTLEIQRTEQGDSAMYLCTSSLTGEQYFGPGTRLTVL.

This clonotype was counted between two and nine times. Compared with germline, one end of the junction differs, possibly owing to a read error. This chain connects TRBV27 to TRBJ1-5; D might be TRBD1 (5 bases). Germline loops: CDR1 MNHEY, CDR2 SMNVEV (reference sequence). The length of the CDR3 is 13 residues. CDR3 sequence (DNA): TGTGCCAGCGGTTTCACAGGTAATCAGCCCCAGCATTTT. Its protein product is CASGFTGNQPQHF.

Turning to this clonotype: This may arise from a read error, as a much more abundant clone is one base away. The V and J genes are TRBV12-3 or TRBV12-4 and TRBJ1-5; 7 bases line up with TRBD1. This CDR3 is built from 14 residues. The CDR3 protein is CVSTDRAWNQPQHF. The CDR3 coding sequence is TGTGTCAGCACCGACAGGGCTTGGAATCAGCCCCAGCATTTT.

Concerning this clonotype itself: A read error may produce the germline difference seen at one junction end. CDR3 nucleotides: TGTGCCATCCGTGAGTCTGACGGGAGAAACGAGCAGTACTTC. It encodes CAIRESDGRNEQYF. The chain combines TRBV10-3 with TRBJ2-7; D possibly corresponds to TRBD2 (6 bases). This CDR3 has 14 amino acids. Germline CDR1 ENHRY, CDR2 SYGVKD.

The V call is TRBV5-1, the J call TRBJ2-5; 12 bases map to TRBD1. V was clipped by 4 bases and J by 4 bases; unmatched bases: 8. CDR1 and CDR2 from the germline V gene are SGHRS and YFSETQ. The CDR3 sequence is 16 residues long. CDR3 region: CASSPTGTGGGETQYF. In DNA form, the CDR3 reads TGCGCCAGCAGCCCCACGGGGACAGGGGGCGGAGAGACCCAGTACTTC.

The J gene is TRBJ1-1, the V gene TRBV18; D gene uncertain. V lost 1 base and J 1 base, leaving 10 bases between the germline ends. This CDR3 comprises 15 residues. The V gene's germline CDR1 is KGHSH and CDR2 LQKENI. CDR3 sequence: CASSPRSRKNTEAFF. For the CDR3, the DNA is TGTGCCAGCTCACCACGTTCTAGGAAGAACACTGAAGCTTTCTTT. Full variable domain (rest looked up from reference TRBV18 and TRBJ1-1): NAGVMQNPRHLVRRRGQEARLRCSPMKGHSHVYWYRQLPEEGLKFMVYLQKENIIDESGMPKERFSAEFPKEGPSILRIQQVVRGDSAAYFCASSPRSRKNTEAFFGQGTRLTVV.

The V and J genes are TRBV20-1 and TRBJ2-5; D possibly uses TRBD1 or TRBD2 (5 bases each). Germline V CDR1 and CDR2: DFQATT, SNEGSKA (reference sequence). V lost 6 bases, J lost 1 base, and 12 bases lay in between. The CDR3 has 13 amino acids. In DNA, the CDR3 is TGCAGTGCGCTGGACACTAGCCAAGAGACCCAGTACTTC. As protein: CSALDTSQETQYF.